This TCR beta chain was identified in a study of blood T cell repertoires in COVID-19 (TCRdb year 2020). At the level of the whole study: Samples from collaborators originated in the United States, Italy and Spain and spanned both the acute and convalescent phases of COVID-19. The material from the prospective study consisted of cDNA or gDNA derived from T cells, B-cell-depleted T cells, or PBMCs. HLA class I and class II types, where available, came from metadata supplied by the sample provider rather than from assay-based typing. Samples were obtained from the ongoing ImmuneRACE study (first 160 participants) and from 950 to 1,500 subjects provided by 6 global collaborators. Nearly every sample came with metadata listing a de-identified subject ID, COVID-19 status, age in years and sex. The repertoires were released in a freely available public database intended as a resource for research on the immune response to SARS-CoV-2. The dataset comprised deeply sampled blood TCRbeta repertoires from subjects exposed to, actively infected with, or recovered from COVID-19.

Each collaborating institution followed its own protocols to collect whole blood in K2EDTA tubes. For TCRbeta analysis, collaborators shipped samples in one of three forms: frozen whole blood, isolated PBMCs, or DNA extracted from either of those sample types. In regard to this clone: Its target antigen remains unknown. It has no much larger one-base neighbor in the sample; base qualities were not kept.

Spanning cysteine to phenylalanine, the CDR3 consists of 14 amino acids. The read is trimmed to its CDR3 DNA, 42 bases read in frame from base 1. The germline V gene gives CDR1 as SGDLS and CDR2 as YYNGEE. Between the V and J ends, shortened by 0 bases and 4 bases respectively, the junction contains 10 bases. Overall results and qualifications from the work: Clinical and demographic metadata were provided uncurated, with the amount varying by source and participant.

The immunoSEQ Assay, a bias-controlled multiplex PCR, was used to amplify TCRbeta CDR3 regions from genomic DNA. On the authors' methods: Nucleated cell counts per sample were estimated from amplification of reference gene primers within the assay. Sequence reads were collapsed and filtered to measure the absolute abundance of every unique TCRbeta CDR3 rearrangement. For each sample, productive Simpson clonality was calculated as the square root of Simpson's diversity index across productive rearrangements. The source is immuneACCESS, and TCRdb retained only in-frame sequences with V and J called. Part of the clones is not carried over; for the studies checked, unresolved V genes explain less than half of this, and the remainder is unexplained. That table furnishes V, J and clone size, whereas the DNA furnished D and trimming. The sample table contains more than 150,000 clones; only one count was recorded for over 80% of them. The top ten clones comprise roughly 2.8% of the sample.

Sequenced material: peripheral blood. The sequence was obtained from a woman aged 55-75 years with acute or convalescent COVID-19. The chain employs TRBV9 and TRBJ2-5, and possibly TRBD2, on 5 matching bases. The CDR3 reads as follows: CASSVDGLAETQYF. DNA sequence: TGTGCCAGCAGCGTAGATGGCCTAGCAGAGACCCAGTACTTC.